A single sample gave rise to the 9 T cell receptor beta chains below, sequenced in a study of blood T cell repertoires in COVID-19. The protocol was immunoSEQ multiplex PCR, while the TCRdb copy is restricted to in-frame clones and leaves out a portion. Of some 460,000 clones listed, about 90% are singletons. The sample was PBMCs or T cells enriched from blood (not recorded which). The receptors here all came from a woman younger than 30 with acute COVID-19.

The chain has TRBV5-1 and TRBJ1-3; perhaps TRBD1 as D (5 bases). V lost 4 bases and J lost 4, with 9 bases in between. Germline V lookup: CDR1 SGHRS, CDR2 YFSETQ. This CDR3 spans 13 amino acids. CDR3 residues: CASSTGEGNTIYF. The CDR3 DNA is TGCGCCAGCAGCACGGGGGAAGGAAACACCATATATTTT.

The chain employs TRBV10-1 and TRBJ2-1, with a possible D match to TRBD1 (5 bases). There are 13 residues in the CDR3. The V end was cut by 3 bases, the J end by 10 bases, with 13 bases between. CDR1 and CDR2 from the germline V gene are WNHNN and SYGVQD (reference sequence). The CDR3 nucleotides are TGCGCCAGCAGTGACCAACAGGCCTCGGAGCAGTTCTTC. This codes for CASSDQQASEQFF.

The genes are TRBV28 and TRBJ2-3; no definite D call. This CDR3 has 15 residues. V shed 3 bases and J shed 2 bases, with 12 bases lying between them. CDR1 and CDR2 from the germline V gene are MDHEN and SYDVKM. The chain's CDR3 is CASSLWIWATDTQYF. CDR3 in DNA: TGTGCCAGCAGTTTGTGGATTTGGGCCACAGATACGCAGTATTTT.

This chain connects TRBV27 to TRBJ2-7; 7 bases map to TRBD1. With V trimmed by 8 bases and J by 7 bases, 11 bases remained unmatched. This CDR3 region has 13 residues. Per the germline V gene, CDR1 is MNHEY and CDR2 is SMNVEV (reference sequence). This CDR3 reads CASRTSGGWEQYF. In DNA, the CDR3 is TGTGCCAGCCGGACGTCAGGGGGTTGGGAGCAGTACTTC.

J is TRBJ1-2 and V is TRBV2; TRBD1 aligns across 9 bases. Trimming cost V 8 bases and J 10 bases; bases outside gene matches: 5. The CDR3 is 11 amino acids. Germline assignment: CDR1 SNHLY and CDR2 FYNNEI. This CDR3 reads CASAGQGIYTF. The CDR3 coding sequence is TGTGCCAGCGCCGGACAGGGGATCTACACCTTC.

This clone has only a few counts. Other DNA sequences of this sample code for an identical CDR3. The chain carries TRBV5-1 and TRBJ1-1; no clear D gene. V was clipped by 1 base and J by 1 base, with 8 bases between them. The CDR3 has 14 residues. Germline V gives CDR1 SGHRS, CDR2 YFSETQ. CDR3 nucleotides: TGCGCCAGCAGCTTGCTCGGGGAGAACACTGAAGCTTTCTTT. Encoded protein: CASSLLGENTEAFF.

The V gene is TRBV29-1, the J gene TRBJ1-1, with 10 bases lining up with TRBD1. Germline values: CDR1 SQVTM, CDR2 ANQGSEA. The J segment lost 5 bases and the V segment lost 7 bases, leaving 13 bases of the junction unmatched. The CDR3 covers 15 residues. DNA of the CDR3: TGCAGCGCATATCGGGACAGGGGTGAATTGACTGAAGCTTTCTTT. Protein: CSAYRDRGELTEAFF. The full variable domain, with the rest looked up from reference TRBV29-1 and TRBJ1-1, is SAVISQKPSRDICQRGTSLTIQCQVDSQVTMMFWYRQQPGQSLTLIATANQGSEATYESGFVIDKFPISRPNLTFSTLTVSNMSPEDSSIYLCSAYRDRGELTEAFFGQGTRLTVV.

The chain uses TRBV19 and TRBJ1-1; D is unclear. Germline V gene lookup returns CDR1 LNHDA and CDR2 SQIVND (reference sequence). The CDR3 consists of 14 residues. Trimming stripped 3 bases from V and 1 base from J, with 9 bases between. CDR3 DNA: TGTGCCAGTAGTATGGGCCGGCCGAACACTGAAGCTTTCTTT. It translates to CASSMGRPNTEAFF.

The rearrangement links TRBV6-5 to TRBJ1-4, with D possibly matching TRBD1 (5 bases). The V end was cut by 2 bases, the J end by 8 bases, with 12 bases between. CDR1 is MNHEY, CDR2 SVGAGI, per germline. There are 14 residues in the CDR3. The CDR3 reads CASSYDSLNEKLFF. In DNA, the CDR3 is TGTGCCAGCAGTTACGACAGTCTGAACGAAAAACTGTTTTTT.